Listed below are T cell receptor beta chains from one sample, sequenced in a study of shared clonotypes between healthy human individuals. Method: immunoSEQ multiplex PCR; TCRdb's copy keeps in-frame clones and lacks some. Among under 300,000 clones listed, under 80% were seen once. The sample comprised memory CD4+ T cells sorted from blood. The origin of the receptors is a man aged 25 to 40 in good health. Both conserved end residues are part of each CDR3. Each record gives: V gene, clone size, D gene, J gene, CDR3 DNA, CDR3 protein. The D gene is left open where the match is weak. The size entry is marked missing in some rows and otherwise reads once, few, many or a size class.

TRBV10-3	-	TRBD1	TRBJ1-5	TGTGCCATCAGTGAGTCTCAGAGGCCAGGGGGCGTTAGCAATCAGCCCCAGCATTTT	CAISESQRPGGVSNQPQHF
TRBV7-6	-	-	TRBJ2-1	TGTGCCAGCAGCCGTCTGGCATGGGGGGAGCAGTTCTTC	CASSRLAWGEQFF
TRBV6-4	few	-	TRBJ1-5	TGTGCCAGCAGTGATGGGGGCGGGCAGCCCCAGCATTTT	CASSDGGGQPQHF
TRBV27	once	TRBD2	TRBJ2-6	TGTGCCAGCAGTTTATCCCACCCGGGACTAGCGGGAGCCTCTGGGGCCAACGTCCTGACTTTC	CASSLSHPGLAGASGANVLTF
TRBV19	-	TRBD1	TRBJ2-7	TGTGCCAGTAACCGGGACAGGAACTCCTACGAGCAGTACTTC	CASNRDRNSYEQYF
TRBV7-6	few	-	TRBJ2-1	TGTGCCAGCAGCATCGCATCTTTCGCTGAGCAGTTCTTC	CASSIASFAEQFF
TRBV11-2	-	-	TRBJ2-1	TGTGCCAGCAGTCCTGATTACAATGAGCAGTTCTTC	CASSPDYNEQFF
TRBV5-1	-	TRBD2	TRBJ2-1	TGCGCCAGCAGCTTGAGGACTAGCGGGAGCAATGAGCAGTTCTTC	CASSLRTSGSNEQFF
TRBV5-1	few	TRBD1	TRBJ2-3	TGCGCCAGCAGCTACTACAGGGGAGCAGATACGCAGTATTTT	CASSYYRGADTQYF
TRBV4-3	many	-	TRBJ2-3	TGCGCCAGCAGCCATGGAATAGCGGCTAGCACAGATACGCAGTATTTT	CASSHGIAASTDTQYF
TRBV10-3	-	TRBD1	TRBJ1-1	TGTGCCATCAGTGGGACAGGAGAAAAAGCTTTCTTT	CAISGTGEKAFF
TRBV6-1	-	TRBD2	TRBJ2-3	TGTGCCAGCAGTGCTCTAGCGGGACCCACCCGAGTAGATACGCAGTATTTT	CASSALAGPTRVDTQYF
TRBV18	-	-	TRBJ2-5	TGTGCCAGCTCACCTGGACTGGCGTACCAAGAGACCCAGTACTTC	CASSPGLAYQETQYF
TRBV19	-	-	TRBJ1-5	TGTGCCAGTAAGATGACAGGCCTTGGCAATCAGCCCCAGCATTTT	CASKMTGLGNQPQHF
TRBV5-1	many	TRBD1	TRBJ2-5	TGCGCCAGCAGCCACGGACAGGGGGGAGAGACCCAGTACTTC	CASSHGQGGETQYF
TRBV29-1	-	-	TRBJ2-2	TGCAGCGTCCTACCGACAGGCACCGGGGAGCTGTTTTTT	CSVLPTGTGELFF
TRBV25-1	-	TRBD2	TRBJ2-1	TGTGCCAGCAGTGAAGGACTAGTCCTACAGGAACGATTCTTC	CASSEGLVLQERFF
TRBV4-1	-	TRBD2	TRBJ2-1	TGCGCCAGCAGCCAAGTTGCGACTAGCGGGAGTATGGATGAGCAGTTCTTC	CASSQVATSGSMDEQFF
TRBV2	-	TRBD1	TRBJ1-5	TGTGCCAGCAGTGCCCAGGGGGTAAGCAATCAGCCCCAGCATTTT	CASSAQGVSNQPQHF
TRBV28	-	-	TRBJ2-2	TGTGCCAGCAGTCCTCTTGAAGGGCATCGGGAGCTGTTTTTT	CASSPLEGHRELFF
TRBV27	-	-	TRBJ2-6	TGTGCCAGCAGTTTAATCTCAGGGAGGTCTGGGGCCAACGTCCTGACTTTC	CASSLISGRSGANVLTF
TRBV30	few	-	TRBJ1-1	TGTGCCTGGAAGGTGCTTGTGAACACTGAAGCTTTCTTT	CAWKVLVNTEAFF
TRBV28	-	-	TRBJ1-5	TGTGCCAGTGCGCCGAGGCAGGGCGCAGGGCCCCAGCATTTT	CASAPRQGAGPQHF
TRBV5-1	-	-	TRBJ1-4	TGCGCCAGCAGCGCGGGGACGATGGAAAAACTGTTTTTT	CASSAGTMEKLFF
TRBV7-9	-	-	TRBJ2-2	TGTGCCAGCAGCTTTGGGAACAAGGGGCGTAGGACCGGGGAGCTGTTTTTT	CASSFGNKGRRTGELFF
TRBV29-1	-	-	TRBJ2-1	TGCAGCGTTTGGTGGCGGGATGAGCAGTTCTTC	CSVWWRDEQFF
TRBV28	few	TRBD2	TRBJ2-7	TGTGCCAGCAGTTTTGCCTGGAGGGTCCCAGCGGGAGGACGCGAGCAGTACTTC	CASSFAWRVPAGGREQYF
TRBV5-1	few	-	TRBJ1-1	TGCGCCAGCAGCTTGAACCCCCCAGGCCTTAACACTGAAGCTTTCTTT	CASSLNPPGLNTEAFF
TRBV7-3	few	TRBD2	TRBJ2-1	TGTGCCAGCAGCCCGATAGCGGGCGTAGGTAATGAGCAGTTCTTC	CASSPIAGVGNEQFF
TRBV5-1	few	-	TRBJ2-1	TGCGCCAGCAGCTTGGGGCAGGGCCTTTACAATGAGCAGTTCTTC	CASSLGQGLYNEQFF
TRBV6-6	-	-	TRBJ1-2	TGTGCCAGCAGTGATCTGGGGGGCAACTATGGCTACACCTTC	CASSDLGGNYGYTF
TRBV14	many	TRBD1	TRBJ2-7	TGTGCCAGCAGCCAAGGGAGGGACAGGCGATACGAGCAGTACTTC	CASSQGRDRRYEQYF
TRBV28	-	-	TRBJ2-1	TGTGCCAGCAGTTTTGCAGGGGGGTCCTACAATGAGCAGTTCTTC	CASSFAGGSYNEQFF
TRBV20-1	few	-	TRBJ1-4	TGCAGTGCTAGGGTGGGTGAAAAACTGTTTTTT	CSARVGEKLFF
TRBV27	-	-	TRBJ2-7	TGTGCCAGCAGCCCAAGGCTAGGCCCCTTCTACGAGCAGTACTTC	CASSPRLGPFYEQYF
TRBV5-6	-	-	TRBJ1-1	TGTGCCAGCAGCCGCCATTTGACTGAAGCTTTCTTT	CASSRHLTEAFF
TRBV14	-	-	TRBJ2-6	TGTGCCAGCAGCCAACTACAGGGTTTTGGGGCCAACGTCCTGACTTTC	CASSQLQGFGANVLTF
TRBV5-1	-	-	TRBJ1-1	TGCGCCAGCAGCTTGGTCGGGATTGGGTGGGACACTGAAGCTTTCTTT	CASSLVGIGWDTEAFF
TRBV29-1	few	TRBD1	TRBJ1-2	TGCAGCGTGGACGTGGACAGGGCGGGCCCGTATGGAGGCTACACCTTC	CSVDVDRAGPYGGYTF
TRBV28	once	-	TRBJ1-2	TGTGCCAGCAGTTTATACTCCCACACTAGGAGCAGCTATGGCTACACCTTC	CASSLYSHTRSSYGYTF
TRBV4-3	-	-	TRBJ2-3	TGCGCCAGCAGCCAGGGACTGTTCACAGATACGCAGTATTTT	CASSQGLFTDTQYF
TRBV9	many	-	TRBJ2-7	TGTGCCAGCAGCCGCGGGGTCTCCTACGAGCAGTACTTC	CASSRGVSYEQYF
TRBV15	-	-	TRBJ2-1	TGTGCCACCAGCAGGGGACAAGCGGGGCATTCCTCCTACAATGAGCAGTTCTTC	CATSRGQAGHSSYNEQFF
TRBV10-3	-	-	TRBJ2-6	TGTGCCATCAGACCCTCTGGGGCCAACGTCCTGACTTTC	CAIRPSGANVLTF
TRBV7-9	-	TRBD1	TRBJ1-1	TGTGCCAGCAGCTTAGTCGACAGGGTCATATACTTGGAGACTGAAGCTTTCTTT	CASSLVDRVIYLETEAFF
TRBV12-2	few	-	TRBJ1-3	TGTGCAAGTCGCTTAGTACTCGGTTGCCTCGGAAACACCATATATTTT	CASRLVLGCLGNTIYF
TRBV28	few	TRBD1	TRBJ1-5	TGTGCCAGCAGCAAAGACAGGGGAGGAGGTCAGCCCCAGCATTTT	CASSKDRGGGQPQHF